This TCR beta chain comes out of a study of spatial heterogeneity in lung cancer. Study results and caveats: Counts that tracked tumor mutation counts were those of expanded intratumoral alpha and beta TCRs.

This clonotype is large. Its antigen is unidentified. Germline values: CDR1 MNHEY, CDR2 SVGEGT. CDR3 length: 14 amino acids. V trimming: 5 bases; J trimming: 5 bases; junction bases outside the gene matches: 5. MiXCR was run by TCRdb on the 5' RACE reads, yielding one entry per CDR3 protein. The sample carries fewer than 6,500 distinct CDR3 sequences, just under 8% recorded once. The time point was: sample taken at primary tumor resection. Donation came from around 77 patients with untreated early-stage non-small cell lung cancer. This material consisted of lung tumor tissue, taken at surgery. This clonotype originated in a female donor with early-stage non-small cell lung cancer. V usage is TRBV6-2 or TRBV6-3 and J usage is TRBJ2-5; 10 positions agree with TRBD1. CDR3 residues: CASSTDRGWETQYF. The CDR3 DNA follows: TGTGCCAGCAGTACGGACAGGGGGTGGGAGACCCAGTACTTC.